The rows below give T cell receptor beta chains drawn from one sample of a study of T cell repertoires in cytomegalovirus infection. Their antigen targets remain unknown. MiXCR was run by TCRdb on the reads, yielding one entry per CDR3 protein. The sample lists around 430,000 distinct CDR3 sequences, approximately 40% occurring once. Sequencing was performed on cultured PBMCs, taken from culture after CMV antigen stimulation. The receptors shown here come from a human donor in good health (CMV status not recorded). Some clones in this sample may be carry-over from other donors' samples. Each CDR3 is given with its conserved first and last residue. A D gene is named only where the DNA matches it firmly.

d_gene	v_gene	j_gene	CDR3aa
.	TRBV7-2	TRBJ1-3	CASSLAEGLTIYF
.	TRBV4-1	TRBJ1-5	CASSQVFVREGQPQHF
TRBD1	TRBV6-5	TRBJ1-2	CASRGDRYGYTF
.	TRBV12-3/TRBV12-4	TRBJ2-1	CASSPRTRPNEQFF
TRBD2	TRBV5-1	TRBJ2-1	CASSSSGPPYNEQFF
.	TRBV4-3	TRBJ2-1	CASSQGLELTYNEQFF
TRBD2	TRBV7-2	TRBJ2-3	CASSPREGRRDTQYF
TRBD1	TRBV15	TRBJ1-2	CATQAAGTGEFGGYTF
.	TRBV5-4	TRBJ1-1	CASRPRPEGTEAFF
TRBD2	TRBV11-2	TRBJ2-1	CASSYLLAGVNEQFF
TRBD2	TRBV6-2/TRBV6-3	TRBJ2-1	CASSAVAGGPDNEQFF
.	TRBV5-8	TRBJ1-2	CASSLAAGYTF
.	TRBV6-2/TRBV6-3	TRBJ1-5	CASSPQGVQPQHF
.	TRBV4-3	TRBJ1-4	CASSQALGRRGEKLFF
.	TRBV27	TRBJ1-6	CASSPRSLGDNSPLHF
TRBD1	TRBV24-1	TRBJ2-1	CATSETGFDEQFF
.	TRBV7-2	TRBJ2-2	CASNRRAENTGELFF
.	TRBV7-8	TRBJ2-7	CASSWTQNYEQYF
.	TRBV20-1	TRBJ2-1	CSARKSSYNEQFF
TRBD1	TRBV6-5	TRBJ1-4	CASSYSRGIHSNEKLFF
.	TRBV12-3/TRBV12-4	TRBJ2-7	CASSFGQKGSEQYF
.	TRBV11-1	TRBJ2-7	CASRSTGRDEQDF
.	TRBV5-1	TRBJ2-7	CASSWGTSGDEQYF
.	TRBV7-2	TRBJ2-5	CASSLVMGHARKTQYF
TRBD2	TRBV29-1	TRBJ2-3	CSVEKDGGGTDTQYF
.	TRBV7-2	TRBJ2-5	CASSSRGVGETQYF
TRBD1	TRBV18	TRBJ1-1	CASSRQGANTEAFF
.	TRBV6-5	TRBJ2-1	CASSYGTFSYNEQFF
.	TRBV7-6	TRBJ2-2	CASRGYPGPAGELFF
TRBD2	TRBV7-6	TRBJ2-5	CASSSGTSGRNQETQYF
TRBD1	TRBV7-2	TRBJ1-5	CASSINRGNQPQHF
TRBD2	TRBV4-2	TRBJ2-7	CASNSGGAGYEQYF
.	TRBV7-9	TRBJ1-2	CASTPPGGGGHYYGYTF
.	TRBV7-6	TRBJ2-2	CASSPLTGELFF
.	TRBV10-3	TRBJ2-7	CAISDEGRGYEQYF
.	TRBV7-2	TRBJ1-1	CASRGIGYLTEAFF
.	TRBV11-1	TRBJ2-2	CASSMTVTGELFF
.	TRBV12-3/TRBV12-4	TRBJ1-1	CASSFDRPNTEAFF
TRBD1	TRBV7-2	TRBJ1-5	CASSSDRGYQPQHF
.	TRBV6-2/TRBV6-3	TRBJ2-5	CASSLETKETQYF
.	TRBV4-1	TRBJ1-6	CASSQPGIGASPLHF